This entry lists 14 T cell receptor beta chains sequenced from one sample in a study of vaccination effects on CD4 cells after COVID-19. No antigens are known for them. Viral peptide pools were used in the ViraFEST assay to expand antigen-specific CD4+ T cells, and sequencing came afterward. After less than 11 days in culture, the CD4+ T cells were isolated. TCRdb's copy holds only in-frame clones and misses some; the assay was immunoSEQ multiplex PCR. This sample has tens of thousands of clones, with 75% to 85% found just once. The source was CD4+ T cells from PBMCs cultured with HCoV-229E spike peptides, collected before COVID-19 vaccination. The receptor source for this set is a human donor who received a COVID-19 vaccine.

This clone was observed a few times. This sequence joins TRBV6-5 and TRBJ1-2; TRBD1 agrees at 11 bases. Unmatched junction bases numbered 6, after V lost 2 bases and J lost 4 bases. Looked up from germline, CDR1 is MNHEY and CDR2 is SVGAGI. There are 16 residues in the CDR3. DNA of the CDR3: TGTGCCAGCAGTTACCGGACAGGGGGCGCCGGCTATGGCTACACCTTC. Amino acids: CASSYRTGGAGYGYTF.

The rearrangement links TRBV5-1 to TRBJ2-1; 10 bases match TRBD2. Germline V gene lookup returns CDR1 SGHRS and CDR2 YFSETQ. The CDR3 covers 16 residues. With 0 bases clipped from V and 4 bases from J, the junction kept 4 bases outside the gene matches. CDR3 coding DNA: TGCGCCAGCAGCTTGGATCTAGCGGGGGCTTACAATGAGCAGTTCTTC. It specifies CASSLDLAGAYNEQFF.

The rearrangement joins TRBV5-8 to TRBJ2-7, with D perhaps TRBD2 (7 bases). Germline CDR1 SGHTS, CDR2 YDEGEE. The CDR3 is 13 residues long. Trimming left V 4 bases short and J 7 bases short, with 15 bases between. CDR3 in amino acids: CASSLRRGGEQYV. CDR3 bases: TGTGCCAGCAGCCTACGGAGGGGGGGAGAGCAGTACGTC.

The chain uses TRBV6-5 and TRBJ2-1; 12 nucleotides line up with TRBD2. In germline, CDR1 is MNHEY, CDR2 SVGAGI. The CDR3 totals 15 residues. Trimming removed 6 bases from V and 2 bases from J; junction bases left unmatched: 2. The CDR3 nucleotides read TGTGCCAGCAGGCGACTAGCGGGGGCCTACAATGAGCAGTTCTTC. Its protein product is CASRRLAGAYNEQFF.

V usage is TRBV6-1 and J usage is TRBJ1-2; 7 positions agree with TRBD1. The CDR3 is 15 amino acids. V trimming: 2 bases; J trimming: 4 bases; junction bases outside the gene matches: 7. CDR1 and CDR2 (germline): MNHNS, SASEGT. The DNA for the CDR3 is TGTGCCAGCAGTGAAACGACAGGGAGTGCCTATGGCTACACCTTC. This encodes CASSETTGSAYGYTF.

J is TRBJ2-1 and V is TRBV12-3 or TRBV12-4, with D perhaps TRBD2 (7 bases). Trimming left V 5 bases short and J 8 bases short, with 13 bases between. This CDR3 is 13 amino acids long. CDR3 region: CASSLGGGDEQFF. The CDR3 nucleotides are TGTGCCAGCAGTCTAGGGGGGGGAGATGAGCAGTTCTTC.

V is TRBV19 and J is TRBJ2-2; D is uncertain. CDR1 is LNHDA and CDR2 is SQIVND in the germline V gene (reference sequence). This CDR3 is 21 amino acids long. V was pared by 6 bases and J by 2 bases, with 31 bases between. The CDR3: CASRYLSTNVRPFVNTGELFF. CDR3 DNA sequence: TGTGCCAGTAGATACCTCTCTACCAACGTGAGGCCGTTCGTTAACACCGGGGAGCTGTTTTTT.

This clone occurred once. The rearrangement joins TRBV9 to TRBJ1-2, with D possibly being TRBD1 (6 bases). V was shortened by 2 bases and J by 8 bases, with 16 bases between the two germline ends. Germline-derived CDR1 and CDR2 are SGDLS and YYNGEE. CDR3 length: 14 residues. In nucleotides, the CDR3 is TGTGCCAGCAGCGTTCACAGGGAAGGGAGGGGCTACACCTTC. Its protein is CASSVHREGRGYTF.

This rearrangement joins TRBV24-1 to TRBJ2-6; TRBD2 might be the D (5 bases). V was trimmed by 1 base and J by 2 bases, leaving 8 bases between them. The CDR3 length is 16 residues. Germline lookup yields CDR1 KGHDR and CDR2 SFDVKD. The CDR3 loop reads CATSDFGRTGANVLTF. As DNA, the CDR3 is TGTGCCACCAGTGATTTTGGGAGAACTGGGGCCAACGTCCTGACTTTC.

The CDR3 bases are TGTGCCATAGGGGGGACTGGGGTCTATGGCTACACCTTC. Translated: CAIGGTGVYGYTF. The chain recombines TRBV6-5 with TRBJ1-2, with D possibly TRBD1 on 6 matching bases. Between the trimmed V and J ends, which lost 10 bases and 4 bases, there was a span of 16 bases. Germline V CDR1 and CDR2: MNHEY, SVGAGI. This CDR3 spans 13 amino acids.

The J gene is TRBJ2-4, the V gene TRBV2; 7 positions match TRBD2. CDR1 SNHLY and CDR2 FYNNEI come from the germline V gene. CDR3 size: 16 residues. The ends lost 0 bases at V and 2 bases at J; junction bases unmatched: 4. The CDR3 loop is CASSEAGGNTKNIQYF. CDR3 coding DNA: TGTGCCAGCAGTGAAGCGGGAGGGAACACCAAAAACATTCAGTACTTC.

This clone appeared a few times. This CDR3 is CASSSTGNTEAFF. The CDR3 DNA reads as TGTGCCAGCAGCTCAACAGGGAACACTGAAGCTTTCTTT. This rearrangement joins TRBV7-3 to TRBJ1-1; D is perhaps TRBD1 (5 bases). This CDR3 comprises 13 residues. The V end was cut by 4 bases, the J end by 1 base, with 7 bases between. Germline assignment: CDR1 SGHTA and CDR2 FQGTGA.

This clone was seen only a few times. CDR3 amino acids: CASSLNWNTEAFF. The CDR3 DNA reads TGTGCCAGCAGTCTTAATTGGAACACTGAAGCTTTCTTT. This chain connects TRBV2 to TRBJ1-1; D not resolved. Trimming left V 5 bases short and J 1 base short, with 8 bases between. This CDR3 spans 13 amino acids. Germline V gene sequence: CDR1 SNHLY, CDR2 FYNNEI.

This clone was picked up a small number of times. This chain links TRBV6-4 with TRBJ1-6, with D possibly TRBD1 on 6 matching bases. The CDR3 contains 15 residues. Trimming took off 1 base at V and 5 bases at J, with 9 bases between the two ends. The germline gives CDR1 MRHNA, CDR2 SNTAGT. The CDR3 is CASSDWAGDNSPLHF. The CDR3 DNA is TGTGCCAGCAGTGACTGGGCAGGGGATAATTCACCCCTCCACTTT.